What follows are 20 T cell receptor beta chains derived from one specimen sequenced in a study of Graves' ophthalmopathy and Graves' hyperthyroidism. Amplified material comprised TCR beta CDR3 regions derived from RNA transcripts. HTBI primers primed a first-round RT-PCR, and a second-round multiplex PCR followed. MiXCR, applied by TCRdb to the multiplex PCR reads, yields one record per CDR3 protein. The sample holds about 550,000 distinct CDR3 sequences, under 45% seen once. The sequenced sample was peripheral blood or thyroid tissue (not recorded which). Receptors originate from an adult man with Graves' hyperthyroidism.

This clonotype was seen a few times. This rearrangement joins TRBV6-1 to TRBJ1-4; D remains ambiguous. V was pared by 2 bases and J by 0 bases, with 10 bases between. The CDR3 loop spans 16 amino acids. Germline CDR1 is MNHNS and CDR2 is SASEGT. The CDR3 loop is CASSEFKATTNEKLFF. The CDR3 DNA follows: TGTGCCAGCAGTGAATTCAAGGCGACAACTAATGAAAAACTGTTTTTT.

This clonotype appeared a few times. The CDR3, as DNA: TGCGCCAGCAGCTTCGGACAGGGCCCGTCCTACGAGCAGTACTTC. Its translation is CASSFGQGPSYEQYF. V is TRBV4-1 and J is TRBJ2-7; 8 nucleotides line up with TRBD1. Trimming removed 5 bases from V and 1 base from J; junction bases left unmatched: 7. The CDR3 is 15 amino acids. From germline, CDR1 is MGHRA and CDR2 YSYEKL.

Ten or more counts support this clonotype. This chain joins TRBV5-6 and TRBJ1-2, with 9 bases fitting TRBD1. The trim removed 1 base at V and 1 base at J, leaving 2 bases unmatched. The CDR3 is 15 amino acids. Germline CDR1 reads SGHDT; CDR2 reads YYEEEE. The CDR3: CASSLTGGYNYGYTF. The CDR3, as DNA: TGTGCCAGCAGCTTGACAGGGGGCTATAACTATGGCTACACCTTC.

This clonotype has a count of ten or more. In DNA form, the CDR3 reads TGTGCCATCACCATACAGCAAGATAGGCCCCAGCATTTT. The encoded protein is CAITIQQDRPQHF. The chain joins TRBV10-3 to TRBJ1-5; D gene unclear. The CDR3 runs 13 residues. Germline assignment: CDR1 ENHRY and CDR2 SYGVKD. V dropped 7 bases and J dropped 9 bases, with 16 bases sitting between them.

This clonotype was recorded at least ten times. This chain connects TRBV5-5 to TRBJ2-2; D call uncertain. The CDR3 sequence is 12 residues long. Germline-derived CDR1 and CDR2 are SGHKS and YYEKEE (reference sequence). V lost 1 base and J lost 11, with 9 bases in between. The CDR3 sequence is CASSLRADELFF. For the CDR3, the DNA is TGTGCCAGCAGCTTGCGGGCCGATGAGCTGTTTTTT.

CDR3: CAISLTSGGTDTQYF. The CDR3 DNA is TGTGCCATCAGCCTGACTAGCGGGGGCACAGATACGCAGTATTTT. The chain carries TRBV10-3 and TRBJ2-3, with TRBD2 matching 11 bases. The CDR3 contains 15 residues. The germline CDR1 and CDR2 sequences are ENHRY and SYGVKD. J lost 1 base, V lost 6 bases, and 3 bases had no gene match.

This clonotype was counted once. V gene TRBV7-6 combines with J gene TRBJ1-5, with unresolved D. Deletions cut 5 bases from V and 13 bases from J, with 24 bases between. The length of the CDR3 is 15 residues. From germline, CDR1 is SGHVS and CDR2 FNYEAQ. The CDR3 reads CASSPLAGSTDTQHF. CDR3 nucleotides: TGTGCCAGCAGCCCGCTCGCGGGGAGCACAGATACGCAGCATTTT.

In its sample, this clonotype was seen many times. The gene calls are TRBV6-1 and TRBJ1-5; TRBD1 matches 9 bases. Per germline, CDR1 MNHNS and CDR2 SASEGT. V lost 6 bases to trimming and J lost 4 bases; unmatched junction nucleotides: 4. This CDR3 is 14 amino acids long. In DNA form, the CDR3 reads TGTGCCAGCAGGACAGGGGGACCTAATCAGCCCCAGCATTTT. Amino acid sequence: CASRTGGPNQPQHF.

This clonotype was seen once. The conserved final phenylalanine or tryptophan is absent from the CDR3, which likely points to a read error. The J gene is TRBJ1-1, the V gene TRBV7-4; no clear D. The germline V gene has CDR1 SGHVT and CDR2 SQSDAQ. Deletions cut 6 bases from V and 5 bases from J, with 13 bases between. The CDR3 has 13 amino acids. CDR3 sequence reads: CASSFNGLTEAFI. The CDR3 DNA follows: TGTGCCAGCAGTTTTAACGGTTTAACTGAAGCTTTCATT.

As concerns this clonotype: An end of the junction differs from the germline gene, which may be a read error. This chain joins TRBV13 and TRBJ2-7, with D maybe TRBD1 (5 bases). TRBJ2-1 explains the end of the DNA better; the J call may be wrong. There are 15 residues in the CDR3. Germline lookup yields CDR1 PRHDT and CDR2 FYEKMQ (reference sequence). The CDR3 DNA is TGCGCCAGCAGCCACAGGTTTGGGTCCTACAATGAGCAGTTCTTC. It encodes CASSHRFGSYNEQFF.

This chain joins TRBV7-8 and TRBJ1-2; D is unresolved. Trimming pared 1 base from V and 11 bases from J, leaving 11 bases between. Per germline, CDR1 SGHVS and CDR2 FQNEAQ. The CDR3 contains 12 residues. CDR3 protein: CASSLGTSGYTF. In nucleotides, the CDR3 is TGTGCCAGCAGCTTAGGGACTAGCGGTTACACCTTC.

In its sample, this clonotype was seen many times. The chain links TRBV2 to TRBJ2-5, with D perhaps matching TRBD2 (5 bases). Trimming took off 6 bases at V and 5 bases at J, with 16 bases between the two ends. Looked up from germline, CDR1 is SNHLY and CDR2 is FYNNEI. This CDR3 contains 14 residues. The CDR3 is CASRRVVIGETQYF. Here the CDR3 DNA reads TGTGCCAGCAGGAGGGTCGTTATTGGGGAGACCCAGTACTTC.

This clonotype came up once. A much more abundant neighbour one base away suggests this may be a read error. This sequence joins TRBV7-4 and TRBJ2-5; D call uncertain. Germline V gene data show CDR1 as SGHVT and CDR2 as SQSDAQ. CDR3 length: 13 residues. This chain's CDR3 is CANSLDRIETQYF. The CDR3 nucleotides read TGTGCCAACAGCTTAGATAGGATAGAGACCCAGTACTTC.

As for this clonotype: The germline gene is not matched at one end of the junction; a read error may be the cause. The chain is built from TRBV24-1 and TRBJ2-2; a possible D gene is TRBD1 (6 bases). CDR1 is KGHDR and CDR2 is SFDVKD in the germline V gene. There are 15 residues in the CDR3. In DNA form, the CDR3 reads TGTGCCACCAGTGACGGGACAAGGAGTTACAATGAGCAGTTTTTT. Protein sequence: CATSDGTRSYNEQFF.

The V and J genes are TRBV28 and TRBJ1-2, with D perhaps matching TRBD1 (6 bases). Germline values: CDR1 MDHEN, CDR2 SYDVKM. CDR3 length equals 13 residues. Deletions cut 6 bases from V and 7 bases from J, with 15 bases between. The CDR3 reads CASRPTGYSGYTF. DNA of the CDR3: TGTGCCAGCAGACCTACAGGGTACAGTGGCTACACCTTC.

About this clonotype itself: A much larger clone differs from this one at a single base, so this may be a read error. The V call is TRBV5-1, the J call TRBJ1-1; TRBD1 matches at 12 bases. J lost 0 bases, V lost 4 bases, and 4 bases had no gene match. CDR1 and CDR2 from the germline V gene are SGHRS and YFSETQ. CDR3 length: 16 residues. In DNA form, the CDR3 reads TGCGCCAGCAGCCATGGGACAGGGGGCATGAACACTGAAGCTTTCTTT. It specifies CASSHGTGGMNTEAFF. The whole variable domain, filled in from reference TRBV5-1 and TRBJ1-1, reads KAGVTQTPRYLIKTRGQQVTLSCSPISGHRSVSWYQQTPGQGLQFLFEYFSETQRNKGNFPGRFSGRQFSNSRSEMNVSTLELGDSALYLCASSHGTGGMNTEAFFGQGTRLTVV.

The chain recombines TRBV25-1 with TRBJ1-2, with D tentatively TRBD1 (5 bases). The length of the CDR3 is 13 residues. V shed 6 bases and J shed 4 bases, with 12 bases lying between them. The germline V gene encodes CDR1 MGHDK and CDR2 SYGVNS. CDR3 loop: CASSGGGPYGYTF. The CDR3 bases are TGTGCCAGCAGCGGGGGGGGACCCTATGGCTACACCTTC.

The count of this clonotype is one. A read error is possible here, since a much larger clone lies one base away. This sequence joins TRBV7-8 and TRBJ1-2; the match to TRBD1 covers 7 bases. The CDR3 consists of 15 residues. V dropped 1 base and J dropped 6; count of bases not matched to a gene: 8. CDR1 is SGHVS and CDR2 is FQNEAQ in the germline V gene. The CDR3 here is CASSLGTGAYHGYTF. CDR3 DNA sequence: TGTGCCAGCAGCTTAGGTACAGGGGCATACCATGGCTACACCTTC. The full variable domain, its missing parts supplied by reference TRBV7-8 and TRBJ1-2, is GAGVSQSPRYKVAKRGQDVALRCDPISGHVSLFWYQQALGQGPEFLTYFQNEAQLDKSGLPSDRFFAERPEGSVSTLKIQRTQQEDSAVYLCASSLGTGAYHGYTFGSGTRLTVV.

Ten or more counts support this clonotype. V gene TRBV5-1 combines with J gene TRBJ1-1; TRBD1 matches at 8 bases. Unmatched junction bases numbered 8, after V lost 4 bases and J lost 3 bases. This CDR3 region has 15 residues. Germline CDR1 SGHRS, CDR2 YFSETQ. CDR3 bases: TGCGCCAGCAGCGAACGCCCAGGGGGCTACACTGAAGCTTTCTTT. The encoded protein is CASSERPGGYTEAFF.

This clonotype was seen a handful of times. This chain uses TRBV7-9 with TRBJ1-1; 8 nucleotides match TRBD1. CDR3 length: 13 amino acids. Germline CDR1 reads SEHNR; CDR2 reads FQNEAQ (reference sequence). The ends lost 5 bases at V and 9 bases at J; junction bases unmatched: 8. The chain's CDR3 is CASSEQGEWKAFF. The CDR3 coding sequence is TGTGCCAGCAGCGAACAGGGGGAGTGGAAAGCTTTCTTT.